This T cell receptor (beta chain) was identified in a study of Graves' ophthalmopathy and Graves' hyperthyroidism. CDR3 regions of TCR beta were amplified from RNA transcripts. Second-round multiplex PCR came after a first-round RT-PCR that employed HTBI primers. TCRdb re-analysed the multiplex PCR reads in MiXCR, keeping a single row per CDR3 protein. The table lists hundreds of thousands of distinct CDR3 sequences, 35% to 50% of them singletons. This CDR3 comprises 16 residues. Germline V gene data show CDR1 as LNHDA and CDR2 as SQIVND (reference sequence). V was clipped by 6 bases and J by 4 bases; unmatched bases: 13.

The J gene is TRBJ1-2, the V gene TRBV19; TRBD1 matches at 8 bases. Sequencing input: peripheral blood. This TCR came from an adult man with Graves' ophthalmopathy. CDR3 DNA: TGTGCCAGTAGGGCAGCGGCAGGGGGCGCCGTCTATGGCTACACCTTC. This gives the protein CASRAAAGGAVYGYTF.